This TCR beta chain was captured in a study of control samples from healthy donors and cancer patients. Sequencing used immunoSEQ multiplex PCR; TCRdb keeps in-frame clones, though not all of them. The profile shows over 90,000 clones, around 88% of them singletons. This CDR3 spans 14 amino acids. The V gene's germline CDR1 is WSHSY and CDR2 SAAADI. V shed 4 bases, J shed 8 bases, and the junction held 10 bases outside the gene matches. The rearrangement links TRBV10-2 to TRBJ1-2; TRBD1 matches 7 bases. The clonotype comes from a man aged 55 to 70 with lung cancer. The sample comprised PBMCs. CDR3 region: CASSGYRGKDGYTF. For the CDR3, the DNA is TGCGCCAGCAGTGGGTACAGGGGAAAGGACGGCTACACCTTC.